This T cell receptor beta chain was profiled in a study of T-cell reconstitution after alpha-beta-depleted transplantation in children. With 5 bases clipped from V and 0 bases from J, the junction kept 16 bases outside the gene matches. CDR1 DFQATT and CDR2 SNEGSKA come from the germline V gene (reference sequence). The length of the CDR3 is 20 residues. A library of TCRbeta sequences, prepared with unique molecular identifiers, was generated. TCRdb passed the PCR reads through MiXCR, listing each CDR3 protein once. Of around 480,000 distinct CDR3 sequences in the sample, approximately 32% were seen once.

This sequence originates from a human donor who donated a stem cell graft to a child with aplastic anemia. The rearrangement uses TRBV20-1 and TRBJ2-1; 13 bases fit TRBD2. The specimen comprised PBMCs from the stem cell graft donor, sampled from the stem cell graft. CDR3 nucleotides: TGCAGTGCTTGGGGCGGACTAGCGGGAGTGGCAAGGAGCTCCTACAATGAGCAGTTCTTC. Translating gives CSAWGGLAGVARSSYNEQFF.